The clone carrying this TCR beta chain was found a few times. What it recognizes is unknown. The sample comes from a study of identical twins. Germline CDR1 and CDR2: MGHRA and YSYEKL. Trimming removed 1 base from V and 4 bases from J, with 19 bases in between. CDR3 length: 17 amino acids. Study conclusions and caveats: Monozygotic twin pairs showed more out-of-frame TCR alpha sharing than models estimated.

A universal primer binding site was introduced by template switching. The final cDNA contained unique molecular identifiers. In TCRdb, the 5' RACE reads were re-called with MiXCR into one record per CDR3 protein. Counted here are 350,000 to 400,000 distinct CDR3 sequences, roughly 9% occurring once; the ten biggest clones make up about 8.1%. Sequenced sample: naive T cells sorted from blood. The rearrangement uses TRBV4-1 and TRBJ1-1; the D gene is possibly TRBD1 (5 bases). This TCR came from a woman in her forties or fifties in good health. The CDR3 loop reads CASSQAPDRIGGTEAFF. The DNA of the CDR3 is TGCGCCAGCAGCCAAGCGCCTGATCGCATCGGGGGCACTGAAGCTTTCTTT.